Reported below is one TCR beta chain. Authors' processing steps: Reference gene primer amplification gave nucleated cell count estimates. Clones were sequenced by immunoSEQ multiplex PCR, and TCRdb holds only the in-frame ones, with some missing. V and J calls and clone size are copied from that table; D and trimming were computed from the DNA. The sample lists about 300,000 clones, roughly 90% occurring once. The data stem from a study of blood T cell repertoires in COVID-19. Study in general: The United States, Italy and Spain provided the acute and convalescent COVID-19 samples. Sources were T cells, B-cell-depleted T cells, or PBMCs; the material itself was cDNA or gDNA.

V was pared by 0 bases and J by 2 bases, with 10 bases between. This CDR3 contains 15 residues. Germline-derived CDR1 and CDR2 are SGHAT and FQDESV (reference sequence). The sequenced material came from peripheral blood. The receptor's source is a young man who had recovered from COVID-19. V and J are TRBV11-1 and TRBJ2-5; D uncertain. The CDR3 region is CASSLATTQQETQYF. The CDR3 DNA follows: TGTGCCAGCAGCTTAGCCACGACACAGCAAGAGACCCAGTACTTC.